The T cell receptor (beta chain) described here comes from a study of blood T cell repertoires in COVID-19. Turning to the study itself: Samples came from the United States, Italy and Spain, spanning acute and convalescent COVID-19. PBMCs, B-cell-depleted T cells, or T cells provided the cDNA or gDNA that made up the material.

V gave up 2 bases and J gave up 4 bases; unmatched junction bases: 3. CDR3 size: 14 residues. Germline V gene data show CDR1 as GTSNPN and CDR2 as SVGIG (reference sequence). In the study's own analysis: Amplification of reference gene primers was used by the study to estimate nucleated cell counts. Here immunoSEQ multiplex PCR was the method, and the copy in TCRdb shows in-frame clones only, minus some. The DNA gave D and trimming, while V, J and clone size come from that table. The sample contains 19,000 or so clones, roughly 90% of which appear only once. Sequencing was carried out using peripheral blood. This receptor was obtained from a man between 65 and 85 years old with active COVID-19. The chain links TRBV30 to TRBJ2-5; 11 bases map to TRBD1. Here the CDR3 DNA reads TGTGCCTGGAGTTGGACAGGGGGCGGAGAGACCCAGTACTTC. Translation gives CAWSWTGGGETQYF.